This T cell receptor (beta chain) was sequenced during a study of T-cell memory formation after mild COVID-19. About the research overall: TCR clusters largely stayed donor specific.

This CDR3 is built from 14 residues. The germline gives CDR1 SGHRS, CDR2 YFSETQ. V dropped 5 bases and J dropped 0 bases, with 12 bases sitting between them. 5'RACE with constant-segment primers built TCRalpha and TCRbeta cDNA libraries with UMIs. TCRdb recomputed calls from the 5' RACE reads with MiXCR, one row per CDR3 protein. Of under 250,000 distinct CDR3 sequences in the sample, roughly a tenth were seen once. A remark on this clonotype: Its antigen remains unidentified.

Points from the study as a whole: Day 37-peaking second-wave clones had unconfirmed SARS-CoV-2 specificity.

This receptor was obtained from a man younger than 30 who had mild COVID-19 (a few samples of this study predate the infection). Cell type and time point are not known. This chain links TRBV5-1 with TRBJ2-7; perhaps TRBD1 as D (5 bases). Sequenced input: PBMCs or a T cell subset sorted from them (not recorded which). In DNA form, the CDR3 reads TGCGCCAGCAGGGACACTTCGAACTCCTACGAGCAGTACTTC. It specifies CASRDTSNSYEQYF.